The entry below describes one T cell receptor (beta chain). Antigen specificity is unknown. The V end lost 5 bases, the J end lost 8 bases, and 21 bases lay between the germline ends. This CDR3 is built from 15 residues. CDR1 and CDR2 (germline): SGHAT, FQNNGV. There were likely unrecorded immune exposures, though donors were nominally healthy when sampled. Vbeta (60) and Jbeta (13) primers were used in the PCR. The repertoire was sequenced with immunoSEQ multiplex PCR; TCRdb's copy has only in-frame clones and lacks some. The data hold approximately 180,000 clones, with 77% observed a single time. The data belong to a study of cytomegalovirus exposure and HLA in healthy donors. Study conclusions and caveats: Most of the TCR beta V segments (in an earlier analysis) were productive either about 87% or about 30% of the time.

The rearrangement links TRBV11-2 to TRBJ1-2; D possibly corresponds to TRBD1 (5 bases). Source material: PBMCs. The receptor comes from a woman under 40 in good health and CMV-seropositive. CDR3 sequence (DNA): TGTGCCAGCAGCCCAGTGGGGGGGACCTCGGGGGGCTACACCTTC. Translated, it gives CASSPVGGTSGGYTF.